The 30 T cell receptor beta chains below all came from one sample that was sequenced in a study of T cell responses to AZD1222 COVID-19 vaccine. Profiled with immunoSEQ multiplex PCR; TCRdb holds only in-frame clones, not every one. The sample yields 150,000 or so clones, over 80% seen once. Sequences were derived from peripheral blood, sampled 28 days after the second AZD1222 dose. The receptor source for this set is an adult who received the AZD1222 COVID-19 vaccine.

The chain uses TRBV10-2 and TRBJ1-1, with TRBD1 matching over 12 bases. The CDR3 consists of 17 residues. CDR1 and CDR2 from the germline V gene are WSHSY and SAAADI. V lost 3 bases and J lost 4; bases outside the gene matches: 9. CDR3 protein: CASSDPGTGGLGTEAFF. The CDR3 DNA follows: TGCGCCAGCAGTGACCCGGGGACAGGGGGCCTGGGCACTGAAGCTTTCTTT.

This clone came up once. The chain employs TRBV19 and TRBJ1-1; 11 bases match TRBD1. The ends lost 6 bases at V and 3 bases at J; junction bases unmatched: 6. CDR1 is LNHDA and CDR2 is SQIVND in the germline V gene (reference sequence). The CDR3 totals 15 residues. CDR3 in DNA: TGTGCCAGTAGCAACGGACAGGGGGCGTACACTGAAGCTTTCTTT. This translates into CASSNGQGAYTEAFF.

The gene calls are TRBV5-1 and TRBJ2-7; 7 bases are shared with TRBD1. The ends lost 5 bases at V and 3 bases at J; junction bases unmatched: 5. The CDR3 covers 13 residues. Germline V gene lookup returns CDR1 SGHRS and CDR2 YFSETQ. DNA of the CDR3: TGCGCCAGCAGTAGGGCAGGGGGCTACGAGCAGTACTTC. Its translation: CASSRAGGYEQYF.

This chain links TRBV7-8 with TRBJ2-7; 8 nucleotides agree with TRBD1. The germline gives CDR1 SGHVS, CDR2 FQNEAQ. The CDR3 spans 13 residues. With 6 bases clipped from V and 1 base from J, the junction kept 2 bases outside the gene matches. CDR3 coding DNA: TGTGCCAGCAGGGGACAGGAGTCCTACGAGCAGTACTTC. Its translation: CASRGQESYEQYF. Full variable domain (rest looked up from reference TRBV7-8 and TRBJ2-7): GAGVSQSPRYKVAKRGQDVALRCDPISGHVSLFWYQQALGQGPEFLTYFQNEAQLDKSGLPSDRFFAERPEGSVSTLKIQRTQQEDSAVYLCASRGQESYEQYFGPGTRLTVT.

The gene calls are TRBV18 and TRBJ2-2, with a possible D match to TRBD2 (6 bases). This CDR3 region has 14 residues. V was trimmed by 4 bases and J by 4 bases, leaving 10 bases between them. Germline V CDR1 and CDR2: KGHSH, LQKENI. This chain's CDR3 is CASSQASVTGELFF. CDR3 DNA: TGTGCCAGCTCACAGGCTAGCGTCACCGGGGAGCTGTTTTTT.

CDR3 nucleotides: TGTGCCAGCAGTCAACAGGGGGCCGACACCGGGGAGCTGTTTTTT. Translated: CASSQQGADTGELFF. This chain connects TRBV3-1 (or the pseudogene TRBV3-2) to TRBJ2-2; 9 bases are a match to TRBD1. V shed 6 bases and J 3 bases; nucleotides not matched to a gene: 5. Germline loops: CDR1 LGHDT, CDR2 YNNKEL (reference sequence). This CDR3 is 15 amino acids long.

The chain is built from TRBV7-3 and TRBJ2-7; the match to TRBD2 covers 8 bases. Germline V gives CDR1 SGHTA, CDR2 FQGTGA. This CDR3 comprises 15 residues. V was pared by 5 bases and J by 2 bases, with 8 bases of the junction left unmatched. The CDR3 nucleotides are TGTGCCAGCAGCCTGAGCGGGAGCTTGCCCTACGAGCAGTACTTC. Translation: CASSLSGSLPYEQYF.

V is TRBV29-1 and J is TRBJ2-7; 10 nucleotides match TRBD1. From germline, CDR1 is SQVTM and CDR2 ANQGSEA. Trimming at V came to 3 bases and at J to 7 bases, leaving 3 bases not matched to a gene. This CDR3 has 12 residues. DNA of the CDR3: TGCAGCGTTGAGAGGACAGGGGGTGAGCAGTACTTC. This gives the protein CSVERTGGEQYF.

This clone was counted once. The chain carries TRBV10-3 and TRBJ1-5; 7 bases fit TRBD1. The CDR3 totals 16 residues. The V gene end was trimmed by 8 bases and the J gene end by 2 bases; junction bases not matched to a gene: 12. The germline V gene encodes CDR1 ENHRY and CDR2 SYGVKD. The CDR3 loop reads CAIARDQTGGNQPQHF. The DNA of the CDR3 is TGTGCCATCGCCCGGGACCAAACAGGGGGCAATCAGCCCCAGCATTTT.

The chain has TRBV7-9 and TRBJ1-4, with 9 bases aligning to TRBD1. CDR3 length: 15 amino acids. Germline V gives CDR1 SEHNR, CDR2 FQNEAQ (reference sequence). The V segment lost 5 bases and the J segment 8 bases; nucleotides outside the gene matches: 9. CDR3 residues: CASSISGTGKEKLFF. Here the CDR3 DNA reads TGTGCCAGCAGCATTTCCGGGACAGGGAAAGAAAAACTGTTTTTT.

The gene calls are TRBV6-5 and TRBJ2-5; 13 bases are shared with TRBD2. Germline CDR1 reads MNHEY; CDR2 reads SVGAGI. The CDR3 covers 15 residues. Trimming removed 6 bases from V and 9 bases from J; junction bases left unmatched: 10. The CDR3 DNA reads as TGTGCCAGCAGGCAGTGGACTAGCGGGAGACCGGCCCAGTACTTC. It specifies CASRQWTSGRPAQYF.

V and J are TRBV12-3 or TRBV12-4 and TRBJ1-1; D uncertain. This CDR3 spans 13 amino acids. Trimming stripped 8 bases from V and 1 base from J, with 11 bases between. As DNA, the CDR3 is TGTGCCAGCGGGAGGGTTCCGAACACTGAAGCTTTCTTT. Translated, it gives CASGRVPNTEAFF.

The V gene is TRBV18, the J gene TRBJ2-7; either TRBD1 or TRBD2 may supply D (6 bases each). V gave up 0 bases and J gave up 6 bases, with 9 bases separating them. The CDR3 spans 13 residues. Per germline, CDR1 KGHSH and CDR2 LQKENI. Written as DNA, the CDR3 is TGTGCCAGCTCACCACCAGGAGGGGGCGAGCAGTACTTC. This translates into CASSPPGGGEQYF.

This chain joins TRBV6-2 or TRBV6-3 and TRBJ2-1; TRBD2 agrees at 8 bases. The V gene end was trimmed by 0 bases and the J gene end by 8 bases; junction bases not matched to a gene: 9. The CDR3 is 16 residues long. CDR1 and CDR2 (germline): MNHEY, SVGEGT. This CDR3 reads CASSYSQAGEVHEQFF. In DNA form, the CDR3 reads TGTGCCAGCAGTTACTCGCAAGCGGGAGAGGTCCATGAGCAGTTCTTC.

The CDR3 coding sequence is TGCGCCAGCAGCTTCCGACTAGCAATCAACACCGGGGAGCTGTTTTTT. Protein: CASSFRLAINTGELFF. The rearrangement uses TRBV5-1 and TRBJ2-2; 7 bases are a match to TRBD2. Trimming at V came to 2 bases and at J to 2 bases, leaving 6 bases not matched to a gene. This CDR3 is built from 16 residues. Germline V gene sequence: CDR1 SGHRS, CDR2 YFSETQ.

The gene calls are TRBV2 and TRBJ2-7; TRBD2 matches at 11 bases. The CDR3 contains 15 residues. J gave up 4 bases and V 3 bases, and 5 bases lay outside the gene matches. The V gene's germline CDR1 is SNHLY and CDR2 FYNNEI. For the CDR3, the DNA is TGTGCCAGCAGTGAGGGGCTAGCGGGAGGTTACGAGCAGTACTTC. Translation: CASSEGLAGGYEQYF.

CDR3: CASSQTLELFF. The CDR3 DNA is TGTGCCAGCAGCCAAACTTTGGAGCTGTTTTTT. The chain couples TRBV3-1 (or the pseudogene TRBV3-2) to TRBJ2-2; D remains ambiguous. The CDR3 loop spans 11 amino acids. Per the germline V gene, CDR1 is LGHDT and CDR2 is YNNKEL (reference sequence). Trimming took 2 bases from V and 10 from J, leaving 5 bases between them.

The V and J genes are TRBV9 and TRBJ2-1; TRBD2 aligns across 7 bases. The CDR3 extends over 15 amino acids. The V and J ends lost 5 bases and 2 bases, in that order; junction bases with no gene match: 7. In germline, CDR1 is SGDLS, CDR2 YYNGEE. CDR3 DNA sequence: TGTGCCAGCAGAGCGGGGCCGGGCGCCTACAATGAGCAGTTCTTC. It encodes CASRAGPGAYNEQFF.

This clone turned up a few times. V is TRBV18 and J is TRBJ2-7, with D maybe TRBD2 (5 bases). The V and J ends lost 6 bases and 2 bases respectively, with 5 bases between them. The CDR3 extends over 11 amino acids. Germline V CDR1 and CDR2: KGHSH, LQKENI. The CDR3 bases are TGTGCCAGCTCGACTACCTACGAGCAGTACTTC. Its protein product is CASSTTYEQYF.

The CDR3 region has the DNA TGTGCCAGCAGGCGACAGGCCGGGGAGCTGTTTTTT. It is translated as CASRRQAGELFF. The V and J genes are TRBV3-1 (or the pseudogene TRBV3-2) and TRBJ2-2, with D possibly TRBD1 on 6 matching bases. The V gene's germline CDR1 is LGHDT and CDR2 YNNKEL (reference sequence). V was trimmed by 6 bases and J by 6 bases, leaving 8 bases between them. CDR3 length: 12 residues.

The gene calls are TRBV2 and TRBJ2-1; no reliable D call. The CDR3 contains 13 residues. The germline CDR1 and CDR2 sequences are SNHLY and FYNNEI. Deletions cut 6 bases from V and 8 bases from J, with 14 bases between. The CDR3 loop is CASRGSDRDEQFF. The CDR3, as DNA: TGTGCCAGCAGGGGATCGGATAGGGATGAGCAGTTCTTC.

This clone was picked up one time. The gene calls are TRBV11-2 and TRBJ2-2, with 12 bases lining up with TRBD2. Trimming removed 3 bases from V and 0 bases from J; junction bases left unmatched: 8. This CDR3 is built from 19 residues. Germline lookup yields CDR1 SGHAT and CDR2 FQNNGV. The CDR3 DNA reads as TGTGCCAGCAGCTTGTTTGCTAGCGGGAGGGCCGCGAACACCGGGGAGCTGTTTTTT. Its protein product is CASSLFASGRAANTGELFF.

The rearrangement links TRBV27 to TRBJ1-1, with D possibly TRBD1 on 6 matching bases. V was clipped by 8 bases and J by 4 bases, with 14 bases between them. The CDR3 length is 13 residues. The V gene's germline CDR1 is MNHEY and CDR2 SMNVEV (reference sequence). This CDR3 is CASSLQGITEAFF. In DNA form, the CDR3 reads TGTGCCAGCTCCTTACAGGGAATCACTGAAGCTTTCTTT.

The V and J genes are TRBV19 and TRBJ2-7, with D tentatively TRBD2 (5 bases). The CDR3 has 16 amino acids. Germline CDR1 and CDR2: LNHDA and SQIVND (reference sequence). Trimming stripped 5 bases from V and 3 bases from J, with 20 bases between. CDR3 nucleotides: TGTGCCAGTAGTTGGGTCTTCCCCCCCGGGGTCTACGAGCAGTACTTC. It translates to CASSWVFPPGVYEQYF.

The J gene is TRBJ1-1, the V gene TRBV27, with a tentative D call TRBD1 (6 bases). Between the trimmed V and J ends, which lost 6 bases and 4 bases, there was a span of 18 bases. This CDR3 is 15 amino acids long. Germline-derived CDR1 and CDR2 are MNHEY and SMNVEV (reference sequence). Written as DNA, the CDR3 is TGTGCCAGCAGGGCCAGTGGCAGGGGACTCACTGAAGCTTTCTTT. Translation: CASRASGRGLTEAFF.

The rearrangement joins TRBV7-8 to TRBJ1-5, with a weak D call TRBD1 (6 bases). CDR1 and CDR2 (germline): SGHVS, FQNEAQ. The germline V and J ends were trimmed by 5 bases and 4 bases, with 9 bases remaining between them. The CDR3 contains 13 residues. CDR3 region: CASSPGANQPQHF. CDR3 in DNA: TGTGCCAGCAGCCCGGGGGCGAATCAGCCCCAGCATTTT.

This chain connects TRBV5-1 to TRBJ2-2; 9 bases fit TRBD1. The CDR3 spans 13 residues. With V trimmed by 4 bases and J by 6 bases, 1 base remained unmatched. Looked up from germline, CDR1 is SGHRS and CDR2 is YFSETQ. CDR3 sequence (DNA): TGCGCCAGCAGCAGACAGGGGGCCGGGGAGCTGTTTTTT. Protein sequence: CASSRQGAGELFF.

V gene TRBV7-2 combines with J gene TRBJ2-7, with a tentative D call TRBD1 (6 bases). Per germline, CDR1 SGHTA and CDR2 FQGNSA. V lost 1 base to trimming and J lost 0 bases, with 10 bases between them. This CDR3 is built from 15 residues. The CDR3 spells CASSLGTGSSYEQYF. CDR3 in DNA: TGTGCCAGCAGCTTAGGAACAGGGAGCTCCTACGAGCAGTACTTC.

In this sample, this clone turned up a few times. The CDR3 is CASSLAGTSGRAYEQYF. The CDR3, as DNA: TGTGCCAGCAGCTTAGCGGGGACTAGCGGGAGGGCCTACGAGCAGTACTTC. The chain employs TRBV7-2 and TRBJ2-7, with 16 bases lining up with TRBD2. The length of the CDR3 is 17 residues. Germline values: CDR1 SGHTA, CDR2 FQGNSA. J lost 2 bases, V lost 0 bases, and 1 base had no gene match.

The J gene is TRBJ1-2, the V gene TRBV5-1; D is uncertain. Germline lookup yields CDR1 SGHRS and CDR2 YFSETQ. This CDR3 has 12 amino acids. V dropped 5 bases and J dropped 8 bases, with 13 bases sitting between them. Written as DNA, the CDR3 is TGCGCCAGCAGGGGTGAGATTAGGGGCTACACCTTC. Encoded protein: CASRGEIRGYTF.